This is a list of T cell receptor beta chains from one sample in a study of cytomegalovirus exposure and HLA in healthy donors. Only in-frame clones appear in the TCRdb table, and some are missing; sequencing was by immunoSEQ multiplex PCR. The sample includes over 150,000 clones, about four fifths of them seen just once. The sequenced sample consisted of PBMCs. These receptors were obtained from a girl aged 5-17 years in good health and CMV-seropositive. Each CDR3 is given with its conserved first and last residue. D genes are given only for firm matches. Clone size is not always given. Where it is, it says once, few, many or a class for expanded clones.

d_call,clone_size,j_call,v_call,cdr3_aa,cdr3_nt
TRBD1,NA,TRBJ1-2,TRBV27,CASRTGGSGGGYTF,TGTGCCAGCAGGACAGGGGGCTCAGGCGGGGGCTACACCTTC
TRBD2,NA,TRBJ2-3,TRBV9,CASQTSGVYTDTQYF,TGTGCCAGCCAGACTAGCGGGGTATACACAGATACGCAGTATTTT
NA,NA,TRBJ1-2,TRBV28,CASSFRFTTPYGYTF,TGTGCCAGCAGTTTCAGATTCACCACACCGTATGGCTACACCTTC
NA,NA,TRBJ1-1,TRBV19,CASSRQAVGEAFF,TGTGCCAGTAGTCGACAGGCCGTCGGTGAAGCTTTCTTT
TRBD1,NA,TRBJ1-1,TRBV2,CASSALAGGTEAFF,TGTGCCAGCAGTGCGTTAGCAGGGGGCACTGAAGCTTTCTTT
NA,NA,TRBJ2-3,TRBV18,CASSTDSYLPDTQYF,TGTGCCAGCTCAACGGACTCCTACCTCCCAGATACGCAGTATTTT
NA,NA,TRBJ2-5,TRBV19,CASSPSSWETQYF,TGTGCCAGTAGTCCTAGCTCCTGGGAGACCCAGTACTTC
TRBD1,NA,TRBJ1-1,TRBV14,CASSQIGDRLNTEAFF,TGTGCCAGCAGCCAAATAGGGGACAGGCTGAACACTGAAGCTTTCTTT
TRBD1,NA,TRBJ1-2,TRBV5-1,CASSGTGGLNYGYTF,TGCGCCAGCAGCGGGACAGGGGGCTTAAACTATGGCTACACCTTC
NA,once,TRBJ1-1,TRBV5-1,CASSLEGSGNTEAFF,TGCGCCAGCAGCTTAGAGGGATCGGGGAACACTGAAGCTTTCTTT
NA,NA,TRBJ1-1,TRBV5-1,CASRPGNAEAFF,TGCGCCAGCAGGCCAGGAAATGCCGAAGCTTTCTTT
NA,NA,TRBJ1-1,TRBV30,CAWSPGLGAFF,TGTGCCTGGAGTCCTGGACTAGGAGCTTTCTTT
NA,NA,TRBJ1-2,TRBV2,CASKTGLNGYTF,TGTGCCAGCAAAACAGGGTTAAATGGCTACACCTTC
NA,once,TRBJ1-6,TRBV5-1,CASRRDSTSGSPLHF,TGCGCCAGCAGGAGGGACTCAACCTCAGGGTCACCCCTCCACTTT
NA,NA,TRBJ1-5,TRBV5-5,CASSLYLPSGNQPQHF,TGTGCCAGCAGCTTGTATCTACCGAGTGGCAATCAGCCCCAGCATTTT
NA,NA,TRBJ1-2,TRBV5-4,CASSTGLEYTF,TGTGCCAGCAGCACTGGACTTGAGTACACCTTC
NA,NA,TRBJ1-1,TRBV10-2,CASSEQNTEAFF,TGCGCCAGCAGTGAGCAAAACACTGAAGCTTTCTTT
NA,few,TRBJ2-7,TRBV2,CASKYSPTYEQYF,TGTGCCAGCAAATACAGCCCGACCTACGAGCAGTACTTC
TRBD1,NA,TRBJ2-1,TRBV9,CASSVDWTGIYGEQFF,TGTGCCAGCAGCGTAGACTGGACAGGGATTTACGGCGAGCAGTTCTTC
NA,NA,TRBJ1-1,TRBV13,CASSFAGDPEAFF,TGTGCCAGCAGCTTCGCAGGGGATCCTGAAGCTTTCTTT
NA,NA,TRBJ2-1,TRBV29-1,CSVDKSLSYNEQFF,TGCAGCGTTGATAAGAGCCTCTCCTACAATGAGCAGTTCTTC
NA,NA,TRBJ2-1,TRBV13,CASSSRESSYNEQFF,TGTGCCAGCAGCTCCCGGGAGAGCTCCTACAATGAGCAGTTCTTC
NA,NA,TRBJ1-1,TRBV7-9,CASSLGNRARDTEAFF,TGTGCCAGCAGCCTAGGAAACAGGGCGCGGGACACTGAAGCTTTCTTT
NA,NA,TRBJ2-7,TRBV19,CASSHPAGEQYF,TGTGCCAGTTCCCACCCCGCCGGCGAGCAGTACTTC
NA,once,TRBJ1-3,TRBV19,CASGRGSGNTIYF,TGTGCCAGTGGACGGGGCTCTGGAAACACCATATATTTT
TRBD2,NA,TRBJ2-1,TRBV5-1,CASNPRGSGGALGYNEQFF,TGCGCCAGCAACCCCAGGGGTAGCGGGGGGGCCTTGGGTTACAATGAGCAGTTCTTC
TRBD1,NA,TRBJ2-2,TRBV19,CASSVTGANTGELFF,TGTGCCAGTAGTGTGACAGGGGCGAACACCGGGGAGCTGTTTTTT
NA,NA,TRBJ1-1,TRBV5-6,CASSLGGAHMNTEAFF,TGTGCCAGCAGCTTGGGTGGGGCCCACATGAACACTGAAGCTTTCTTT
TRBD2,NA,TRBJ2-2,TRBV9,CASSAEPGLAGGYTGELFF,TGTGCCAGCAGCGCCGAACCGGGACTAGCGGGGGGGTATACCGGGGAGCTGTTTTTT
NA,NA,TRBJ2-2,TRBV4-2,CASSPQNTGELFF,TGTGCCAGCAGCCCCCAAAACACCGGGGAGCTGTTTTTT
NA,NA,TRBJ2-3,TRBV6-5,CASSEIYDTDTQYF,TGTGCCAGCAGTGAGATCTATGACACAGATACGCAGTATTTT
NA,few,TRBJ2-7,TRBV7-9,CASSLVTGRYEQYF,TGTGCCAGCAGCTTAGTTACAGGGCGATACGAGCAGTACTTC
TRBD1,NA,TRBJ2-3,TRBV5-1,CASSSQTGGLFNTQYF,TGCGCCAGCAGCTCACAGACAGGGGGCTTATTTAATACGCAGTATTTT
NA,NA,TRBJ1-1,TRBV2,CASSVELGGALRAEAFF,TGTGCCAGCAGCGTTGAACTAGGGGGAGCTTTGAGGGCTGAAGCTTTCTTT
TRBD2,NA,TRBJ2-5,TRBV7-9,CASSPGLAGGETQYF,TGTGCCAGCAGCCCCGGCCTAGCGGGGGGAGAGACCCAGTACTTC
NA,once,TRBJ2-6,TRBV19,CASSISLGGRGPAGANVLTF,TGTGCCAGTAGTATATCTTTGGGGGGGCGGGGCCCTGCTGGGGCCAACGTCCTGACTTTC
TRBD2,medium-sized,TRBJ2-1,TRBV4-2,CASRAIAGGYNEQFF,TGTGCCAGCAGGGCAATAGCGGGGGGGTACAATGAGCAGTTCTTC
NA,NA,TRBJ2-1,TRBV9,CASSTVSRKDEQFF,TGTGCCAGCAGCACAGTGTCCCGTAAGGATGAGCAGTTCTTC
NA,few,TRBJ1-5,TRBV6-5,CASSATDSNQPQHF,TGTGCCAGCAGTGCGACAGATAGCAATCAGCCCCAGCATTTT
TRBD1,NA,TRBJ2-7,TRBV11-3,CASSLDRGNYEQYF,TGTGCCAGCAGCTTGGACAGGGGGAACTACGAGCAGTACTTC
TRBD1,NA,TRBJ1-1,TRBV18,CASSPTGGWTEAFF,TGTGCCAGCTCACCGACAGGGGGCTGGACTGAAGCTTTCTTT